This T cell receptor (beta chain) stems from a study of blood T cell repertoires in COVID-19. The overall study: Specimens from acute and convalescent COVID-19 originated in the United States, Italy and Spain. PBMCs, B-cell-depleted T cells, or T cells were the source of the cDNA or gDNA that made up the material.

Original analysis: Reference gene primer amplification gave nucleated cell count estimates. The protocol was immunoSEQ multiplex PCR, while the TCRdb copy is restricted to in-frame clones and leaves out a portion. The DNA gave D and trimming, while V, J and clone size come from that table. Of around 230,000 clones in the sample, 75% to 90% were seen once. The ends lost 11 bases at V and 10 bases at J; junction bases unmatched: 20. The CDR3 has 17 amino acids. Germline V gene data show CDR1 as ENHRY and CDR2 as SYGVKD. This chain joins TRBV10-3 and TRBJ2-1; 13 bases align to TRBD2. The sample comprised peripheral blood. This clonotype originated in a man between 40 and 49 years old with acute or convalescent COVID-19. The CDR3 DNA sequence: TGTGCCTCCGCCTCCGGGACTAGCGGGGCCCCCCTCTGGGAGCAGTTCTTC. This gives the protein CASASGTSGAPLWEQFF.